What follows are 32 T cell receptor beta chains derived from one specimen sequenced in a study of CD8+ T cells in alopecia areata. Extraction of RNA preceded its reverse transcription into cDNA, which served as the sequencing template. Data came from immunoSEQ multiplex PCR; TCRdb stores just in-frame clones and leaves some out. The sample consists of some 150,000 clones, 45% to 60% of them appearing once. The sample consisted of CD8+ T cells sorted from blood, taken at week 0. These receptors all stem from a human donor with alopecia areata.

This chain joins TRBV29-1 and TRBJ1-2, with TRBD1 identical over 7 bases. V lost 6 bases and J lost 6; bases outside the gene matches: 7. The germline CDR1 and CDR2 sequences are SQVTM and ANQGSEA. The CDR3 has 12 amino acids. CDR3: CSVGDSGDGYTF. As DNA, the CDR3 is TGCAGCGTCGGGGACAGTGGGGATGGCTACACCTTC.

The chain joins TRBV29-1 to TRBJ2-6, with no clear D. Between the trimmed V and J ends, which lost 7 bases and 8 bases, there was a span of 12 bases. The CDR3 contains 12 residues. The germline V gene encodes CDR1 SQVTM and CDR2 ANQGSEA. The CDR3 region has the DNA TGCAGCGCCTGGGAAGGGTCCAACGTCCTGACTTTC. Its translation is CSAWEGSNVLTF.

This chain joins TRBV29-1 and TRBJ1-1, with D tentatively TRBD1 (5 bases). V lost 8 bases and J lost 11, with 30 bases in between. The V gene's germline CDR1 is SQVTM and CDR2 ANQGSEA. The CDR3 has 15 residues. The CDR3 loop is CSTHGLNRGQSLAFF. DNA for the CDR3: TGCAGCACCCACGGATTAAACCGGGGCCAGAGTTTGGCTTTCTTT.

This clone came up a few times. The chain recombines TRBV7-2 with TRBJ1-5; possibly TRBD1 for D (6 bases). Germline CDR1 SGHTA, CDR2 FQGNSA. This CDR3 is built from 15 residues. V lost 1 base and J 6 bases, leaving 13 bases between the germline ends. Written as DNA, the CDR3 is TGTGCCAGCAGCTTAGGGACAGTATTTAGTCAGCCCCAGCATTTT. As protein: CASSLGTVFSQPQHF.

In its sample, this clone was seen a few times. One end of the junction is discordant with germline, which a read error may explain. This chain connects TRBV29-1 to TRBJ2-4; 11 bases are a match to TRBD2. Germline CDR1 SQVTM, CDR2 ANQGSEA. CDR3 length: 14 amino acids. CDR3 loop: CSVLSGGARNIQYF. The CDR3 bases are TGCAGCGTTCTTAGCGGGGGGGCCAGAAACATTCAGTACTTC.

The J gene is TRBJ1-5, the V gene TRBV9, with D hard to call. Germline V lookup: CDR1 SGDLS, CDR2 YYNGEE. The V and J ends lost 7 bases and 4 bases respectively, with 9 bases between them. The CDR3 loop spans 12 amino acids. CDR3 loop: CASGSPNQPQHF. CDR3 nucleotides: TGTGCCAGCGGGTCTCCTAATCAGCCCCAGCATTTT.

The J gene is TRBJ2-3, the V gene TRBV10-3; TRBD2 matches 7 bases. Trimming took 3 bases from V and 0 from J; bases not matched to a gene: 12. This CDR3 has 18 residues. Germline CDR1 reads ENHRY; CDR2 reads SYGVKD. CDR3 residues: CAISDLLRGTTSTDTQYF. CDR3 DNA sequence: TGTGCCATCAGTGACCTACTTCGGGGGACTACTAGCACAGATACGCAGTATTTT.

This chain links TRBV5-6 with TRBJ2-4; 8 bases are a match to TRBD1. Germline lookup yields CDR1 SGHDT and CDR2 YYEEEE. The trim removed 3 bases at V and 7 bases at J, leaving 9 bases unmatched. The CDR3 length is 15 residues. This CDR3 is CASSSSVDRVNIQYF. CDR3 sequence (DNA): TGTGCCAGCAGCTCAAGCGTGGACAGGGTGAACATTCAGTACTTC. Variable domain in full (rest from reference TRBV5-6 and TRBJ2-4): DAGVTQSPTHLIKTRGQQVTLRCSPKSGHDTVSWYQQALGQGPQFIFQYYEEEERQRGNFPDRFSGHQFPNYSSELNVNALLLGDSALYLCASSSSVDRVNIQYFGAGTRLSVL.

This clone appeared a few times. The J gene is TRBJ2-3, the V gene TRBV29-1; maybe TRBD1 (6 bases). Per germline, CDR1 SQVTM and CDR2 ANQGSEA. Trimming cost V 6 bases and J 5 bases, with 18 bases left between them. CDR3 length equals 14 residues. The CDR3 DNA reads TGCAGCGTCGACGGACGGACAGCAAGAGATACGCAGTATTTT. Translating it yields CSVDGRTARDTQYF.

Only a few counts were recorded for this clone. The CDR3 sequence is CASSGTFGTDTQYF. CDR3 DNA sequence: TGTGCCAGTAGTGGGACTTTTGGCACAGATACGCAGTATTTT. The V call is TRBV19, the J call TRBJ2-3; tentatively, D is TRBD2 (6 bases). The V end lost 5 bases, the J end lost 1 base, and 10 bases lay between the germline ends. CDR1 LNHDA and CDR2 SQIVND come from the germline V gene (reference sequence). This CDR3 region has 14 residues.

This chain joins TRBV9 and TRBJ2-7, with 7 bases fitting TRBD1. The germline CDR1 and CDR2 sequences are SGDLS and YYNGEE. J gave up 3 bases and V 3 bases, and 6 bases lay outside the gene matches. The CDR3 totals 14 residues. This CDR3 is CASSEGQANYEQYF. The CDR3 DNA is TGTGCCAGCAGCGAAGGACAGGCAAACTACGAGCAGTACTTC.

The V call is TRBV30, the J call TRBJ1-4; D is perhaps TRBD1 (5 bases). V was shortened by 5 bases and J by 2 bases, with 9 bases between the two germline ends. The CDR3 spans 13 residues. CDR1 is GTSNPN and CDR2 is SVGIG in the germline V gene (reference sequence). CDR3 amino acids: CAWRDSTNEKLFF. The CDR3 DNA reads TGTGCCTGGCGGGACTCTACTAATGAAAAACTGTTTTTT.

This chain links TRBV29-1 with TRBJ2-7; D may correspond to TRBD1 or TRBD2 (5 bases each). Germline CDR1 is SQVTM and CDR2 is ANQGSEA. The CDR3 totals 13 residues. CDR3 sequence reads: CSAKPSSGHEQYF. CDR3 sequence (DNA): TGCAGTGCTAAACCTAGTTCGGGGCACGAGCAGTACTTC.

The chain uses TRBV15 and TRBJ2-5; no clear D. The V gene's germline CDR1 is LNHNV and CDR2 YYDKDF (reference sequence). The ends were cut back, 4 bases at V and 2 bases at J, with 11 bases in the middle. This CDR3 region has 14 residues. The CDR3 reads CATSTDLLQETQYF. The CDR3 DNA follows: TGTGCCACCAGCACGGACCTTTTGCAAGAGACCCAGTACTTC.

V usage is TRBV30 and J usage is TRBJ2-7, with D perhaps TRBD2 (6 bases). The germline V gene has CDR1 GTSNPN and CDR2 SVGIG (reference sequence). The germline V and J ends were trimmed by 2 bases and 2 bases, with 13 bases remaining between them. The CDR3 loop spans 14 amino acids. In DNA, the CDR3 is TGTGCCTGGAGTCCGGGGGTCGGACCCTACGAGCAGTACTTC. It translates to CAWSPGVGPYEQYF.

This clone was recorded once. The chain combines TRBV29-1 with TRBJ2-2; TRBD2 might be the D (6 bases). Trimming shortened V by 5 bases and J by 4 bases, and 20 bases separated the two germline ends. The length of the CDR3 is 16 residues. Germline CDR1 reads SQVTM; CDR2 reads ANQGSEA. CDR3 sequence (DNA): TGCAGCGTTTATGGAGGTCCGGGGGATAGCACCGGGGAGCTGTTTTTT. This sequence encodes CSVYGGPGDSTGELFF.

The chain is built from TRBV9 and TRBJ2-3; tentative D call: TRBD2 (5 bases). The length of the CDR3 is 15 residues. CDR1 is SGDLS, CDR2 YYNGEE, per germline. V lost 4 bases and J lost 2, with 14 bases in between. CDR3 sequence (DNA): TGTGCCAGCAGCTTAATCCTGGGAGACACAGATACGCAGTATTTT. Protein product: CASSLILGDTDTQYF.

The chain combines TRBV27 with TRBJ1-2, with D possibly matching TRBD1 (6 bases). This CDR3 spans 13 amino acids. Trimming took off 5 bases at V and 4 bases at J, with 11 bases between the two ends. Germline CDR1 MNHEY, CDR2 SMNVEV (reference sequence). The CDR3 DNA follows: TGTGCCAGCAGTAGCGGACAGACCTATGGCTACACCTTC. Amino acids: CASSSGQTYGYTF.

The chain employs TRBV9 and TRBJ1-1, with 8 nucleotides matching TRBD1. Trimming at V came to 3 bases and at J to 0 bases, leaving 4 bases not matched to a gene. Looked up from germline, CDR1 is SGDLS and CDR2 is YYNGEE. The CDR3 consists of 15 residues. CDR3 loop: CASSARQGLNTEAFF. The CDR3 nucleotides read TGTGCCAGCAGCGCTAGACAGGGGCTGAACACTGAAGCTTTCTTT.

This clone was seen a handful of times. The CDR3 spells CSVASPYDYEKLFF. The CDR3 coding sequence is TGCAGCGTTGCGAGCCCGTACGACTATGAAAAACTGTTTTTT. This chain connects TRBV29-1 to TRBJ1-4; unclear D gene. Deletions cut 4 bases from V and 6 bases from J, with 15 bases between. CDR1 is SQVTM and CDR2 is ANQGSEA in the germline V gene. The CDR3 has 14 residues.

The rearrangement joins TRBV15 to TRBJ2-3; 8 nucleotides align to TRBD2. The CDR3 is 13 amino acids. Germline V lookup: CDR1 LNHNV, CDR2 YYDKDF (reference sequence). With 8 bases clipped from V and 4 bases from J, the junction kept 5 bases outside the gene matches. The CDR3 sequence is CATGGLVPDTQYF. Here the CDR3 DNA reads TGTGCCACCGGGGGACTAGTCCCAGATACGCAGTATTTT.

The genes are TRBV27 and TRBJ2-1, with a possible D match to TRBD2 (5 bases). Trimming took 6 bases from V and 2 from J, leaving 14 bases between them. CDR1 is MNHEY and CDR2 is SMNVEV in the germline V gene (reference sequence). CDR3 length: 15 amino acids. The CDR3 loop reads CASRISESPYNEQFF. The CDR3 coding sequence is TGTGCCAGCAGAATTAGCGAATCCCCCTACAATGAGCAGTTCTTC.

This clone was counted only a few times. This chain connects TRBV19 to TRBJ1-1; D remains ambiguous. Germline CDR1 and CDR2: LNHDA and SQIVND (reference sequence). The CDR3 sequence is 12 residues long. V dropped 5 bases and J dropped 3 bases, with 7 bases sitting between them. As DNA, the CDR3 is TGTGCCAGTAGTTGGGCGGACACTGAAGCTTTCTTT. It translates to CASSWADTEAFF.

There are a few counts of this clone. The CDR3 DNA reads as TGCAGCGCGGGGACTAGCCCCTACGAGCAGTACTTC. Protein sequence: CSAGTSPYEQYF. The rearrangement joins TRBV29-1 to TRBJ2-7, with 9 bases aligning to TRBD2. Trimming at V came to 7 bases and at J to 2 bases, leaving 3 bases not matched to a gene. Germline-derived CDR1 and CDR2 are SQVTM and ANQGSEA. The CDR3 sequence is 12 residues long.

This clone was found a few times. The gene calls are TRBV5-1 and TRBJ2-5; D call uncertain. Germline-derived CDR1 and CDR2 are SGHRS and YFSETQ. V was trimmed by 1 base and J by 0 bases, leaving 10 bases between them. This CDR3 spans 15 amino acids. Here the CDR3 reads CASSLRPQHQETQYF. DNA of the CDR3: TGCGCCAGCAGCTTGAGGCCACAACACCAAGAGACCCAGTACTTC.

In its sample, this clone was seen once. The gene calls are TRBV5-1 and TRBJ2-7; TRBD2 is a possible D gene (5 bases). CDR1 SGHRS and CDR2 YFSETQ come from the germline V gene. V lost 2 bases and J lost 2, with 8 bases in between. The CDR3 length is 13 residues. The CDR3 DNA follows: TGCGCCAGCAGCTTCCCCGGGACCTACGAGCAGTACTTC. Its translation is CASSFPGTYEQYF.

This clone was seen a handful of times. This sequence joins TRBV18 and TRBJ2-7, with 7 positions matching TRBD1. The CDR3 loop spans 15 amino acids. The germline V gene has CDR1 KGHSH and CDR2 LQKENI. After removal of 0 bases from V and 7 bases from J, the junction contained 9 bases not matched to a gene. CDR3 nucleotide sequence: TGTGCCAGCTCACCACCTGACAGGGTGGCGTGGGAGCAGTACTTC. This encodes CASSPPDRVAWEQYF. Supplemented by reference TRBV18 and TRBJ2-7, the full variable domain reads NAGVMQNPRHLVRRRGQEARLRCSPMKGHSHVYWYRQLPEEGLKFMVYLQKENIIDESGMPKERFSAEFPKEGPSILRIQQVVRGDSAAYFCASSPPDRVAWEQYFGPGTRLTVT.

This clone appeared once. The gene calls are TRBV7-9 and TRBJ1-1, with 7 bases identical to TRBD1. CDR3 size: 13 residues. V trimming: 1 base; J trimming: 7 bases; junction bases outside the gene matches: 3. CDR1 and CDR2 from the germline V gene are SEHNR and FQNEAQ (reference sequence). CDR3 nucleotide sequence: TGTGCCAGCAGCTTAGTGCGGGACAGTGAAGCTTTCTTT. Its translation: CASSLVRDSEAFF.

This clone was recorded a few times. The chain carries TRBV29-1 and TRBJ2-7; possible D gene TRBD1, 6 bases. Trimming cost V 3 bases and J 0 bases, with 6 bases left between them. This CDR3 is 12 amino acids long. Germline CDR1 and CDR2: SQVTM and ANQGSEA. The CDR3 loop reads CSVEDSSYEQYF. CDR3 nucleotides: TGCAGCGTTGAGGACAGCTCCTACGAGCAGTACTTC.

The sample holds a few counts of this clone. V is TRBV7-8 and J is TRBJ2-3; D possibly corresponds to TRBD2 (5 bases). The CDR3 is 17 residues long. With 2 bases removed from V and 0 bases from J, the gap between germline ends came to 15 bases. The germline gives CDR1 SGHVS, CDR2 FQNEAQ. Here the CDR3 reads CASSLPPSLGSTDTQYF. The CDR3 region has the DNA TGTGCCAGCAGCTTACCCCCTAGCCTTGGGAGCACAGATACGCAGTATTTT.

DNA for the CDR3: TGCGCCAGCAGCCAAGATCGGGCGCAGGGGTCGGATACGCAGTATTTT. It is translated as CASSQDRAQGSDTQYF. The chain couples TRBV4-3 to TRBJ2-3; TRBD1 might be the D (6 bases). The CDR3 totals 16 residues. Deletions cut 0 bases from V and 6 bases from J, with 16 bases between. CDR1 is LGHNA, CDR2 YSLEER, per germline.

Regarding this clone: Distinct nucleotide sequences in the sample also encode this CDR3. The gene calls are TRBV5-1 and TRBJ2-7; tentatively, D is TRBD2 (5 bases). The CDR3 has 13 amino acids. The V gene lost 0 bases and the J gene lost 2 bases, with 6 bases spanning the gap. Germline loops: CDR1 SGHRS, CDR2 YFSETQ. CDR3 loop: CASSLDGAYEQYF. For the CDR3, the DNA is TGCGCCAGCAGCTTGGACGGGGCCTACGAGCAGTACTTC.